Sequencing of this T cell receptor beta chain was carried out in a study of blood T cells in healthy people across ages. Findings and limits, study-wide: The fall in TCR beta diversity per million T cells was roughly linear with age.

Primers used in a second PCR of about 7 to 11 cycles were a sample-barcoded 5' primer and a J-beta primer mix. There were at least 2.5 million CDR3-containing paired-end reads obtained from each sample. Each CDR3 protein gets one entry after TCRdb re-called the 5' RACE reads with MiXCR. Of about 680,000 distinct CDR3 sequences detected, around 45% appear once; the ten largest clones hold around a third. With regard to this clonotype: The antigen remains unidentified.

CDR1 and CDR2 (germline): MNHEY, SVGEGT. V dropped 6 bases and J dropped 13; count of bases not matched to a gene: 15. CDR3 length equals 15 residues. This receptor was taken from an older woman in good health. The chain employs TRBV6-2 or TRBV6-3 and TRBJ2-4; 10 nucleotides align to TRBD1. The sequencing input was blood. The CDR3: CASSRWTGGSREQYF. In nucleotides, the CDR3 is TGTGCCAGCAGCCGATGGACAGGGGGGTCAAGGGAGCAGTACTTC.